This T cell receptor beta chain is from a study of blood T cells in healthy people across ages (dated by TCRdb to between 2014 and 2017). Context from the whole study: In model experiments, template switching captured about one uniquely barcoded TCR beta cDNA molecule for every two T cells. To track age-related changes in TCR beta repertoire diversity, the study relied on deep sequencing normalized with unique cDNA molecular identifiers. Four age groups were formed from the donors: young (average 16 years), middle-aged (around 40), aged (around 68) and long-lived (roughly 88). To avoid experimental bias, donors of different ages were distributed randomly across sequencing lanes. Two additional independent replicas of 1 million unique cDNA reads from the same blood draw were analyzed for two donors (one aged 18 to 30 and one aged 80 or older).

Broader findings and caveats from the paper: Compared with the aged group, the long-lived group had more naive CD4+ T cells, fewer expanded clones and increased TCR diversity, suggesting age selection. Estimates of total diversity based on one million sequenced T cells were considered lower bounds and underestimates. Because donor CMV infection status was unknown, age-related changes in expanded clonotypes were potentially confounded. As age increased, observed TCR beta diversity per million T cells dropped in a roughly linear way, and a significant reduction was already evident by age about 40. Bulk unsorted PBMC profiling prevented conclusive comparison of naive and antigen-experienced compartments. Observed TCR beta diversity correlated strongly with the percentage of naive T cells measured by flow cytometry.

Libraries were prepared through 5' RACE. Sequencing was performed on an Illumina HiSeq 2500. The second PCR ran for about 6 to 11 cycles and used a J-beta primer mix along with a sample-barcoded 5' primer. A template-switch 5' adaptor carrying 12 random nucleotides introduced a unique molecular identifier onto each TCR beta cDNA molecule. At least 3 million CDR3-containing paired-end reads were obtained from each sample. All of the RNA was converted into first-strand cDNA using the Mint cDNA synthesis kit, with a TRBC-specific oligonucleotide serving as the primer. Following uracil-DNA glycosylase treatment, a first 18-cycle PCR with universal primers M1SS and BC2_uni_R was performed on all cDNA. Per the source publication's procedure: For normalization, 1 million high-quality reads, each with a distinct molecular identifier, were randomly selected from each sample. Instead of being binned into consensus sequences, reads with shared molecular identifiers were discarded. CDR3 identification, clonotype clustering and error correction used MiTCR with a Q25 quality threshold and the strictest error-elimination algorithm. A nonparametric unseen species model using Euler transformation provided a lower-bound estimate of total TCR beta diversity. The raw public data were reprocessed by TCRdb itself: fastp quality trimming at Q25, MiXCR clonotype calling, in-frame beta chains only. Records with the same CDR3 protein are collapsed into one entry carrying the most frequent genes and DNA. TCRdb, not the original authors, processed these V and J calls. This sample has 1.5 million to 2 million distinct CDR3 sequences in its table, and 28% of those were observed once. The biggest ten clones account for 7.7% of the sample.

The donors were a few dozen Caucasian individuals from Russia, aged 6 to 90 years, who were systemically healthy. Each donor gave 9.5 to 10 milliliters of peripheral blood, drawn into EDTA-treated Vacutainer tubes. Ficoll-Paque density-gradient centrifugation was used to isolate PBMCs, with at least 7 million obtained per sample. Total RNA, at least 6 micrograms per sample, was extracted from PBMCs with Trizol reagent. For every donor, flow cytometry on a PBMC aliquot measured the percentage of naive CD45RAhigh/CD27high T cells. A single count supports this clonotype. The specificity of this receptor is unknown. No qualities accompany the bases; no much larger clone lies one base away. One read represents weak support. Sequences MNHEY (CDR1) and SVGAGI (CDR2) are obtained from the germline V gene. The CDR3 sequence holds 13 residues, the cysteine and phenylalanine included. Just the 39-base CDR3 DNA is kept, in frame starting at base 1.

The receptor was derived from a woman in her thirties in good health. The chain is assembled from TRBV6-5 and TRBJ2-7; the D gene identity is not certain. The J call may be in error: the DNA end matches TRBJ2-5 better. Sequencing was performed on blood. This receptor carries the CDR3 CASGVDERETQYF. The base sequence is TGTGCCAGCGGGGTGGATGAGAGGGAGACCCAGTACTTC.